Following are 20 T cell receptor beta chains from one sample sequenced in a study of T cells in Graves' hyperthyroidism and ophthalmopathy. The investigators amplified TCR beta CDR3 regions from RNA transcripts. HTBI primers were the set used in a first-round RT-PCR of the TCR CDR3. MiXCR was run by TCRdb on the multiplex PCR reads, yielding one entry per CDR3 protein. Of about 360,000 distinct CDR3 sequences listed, over 10% are singletons. Sequencing was carried out using blood. The receptors were gathered from a woman under 30 with Graves' hyperthyroidism.

This clonotype was observed a handful of times. A much larger clone is a single base away; this may be a read error. V gene TRBV6-5 combines with J gene TRBJ2-7; 7 bases fit TRBD1. The CDR3 spans 18 residues. V was clipped by 2 bases and J by 3 bases; unmatched bases: 16. Germline loops: CDR1 MNHEY, CDR2 SVGAGI. The CDR3 region has the DNA TGTGCCAGCAGTTACCGGCCAGGGGGACAGCCCAACTACTACGAGCAGTACTTC. Translating it yields CASSYRPGGQPNYYEQYF.

This clonotype has at least ten counts. The chain couples TRBV20-1 to TRBJ2-1; 10 nucleotides line up with TRBD2. With 1 base clipped from V and 7 bases from J, the junction kept 4 bases outside the gene matches. CDR3 length equals 14 residues. In germline, CDR1 is DFQATT, CDR2 SNEGSKA (reference sequence). The CDR3, as DNA: TGCAGTGCTAGAGTGGCTAGCGGGAGTAATGAGCAGTTCTTC. Amino acid sequence: CSARVASGSNEQFF.

In its sample, this clonotype was seen many times. The V call is TRBV6-1, the J call TRBJ2-3; TRBD2 aligns across 9 bases. The CDR3 loop spans 15 amino acids. Germline CDR1 MNHNS, CDR2 SASEGT. Trimming took 4 bases from V and 2 from J; bases not matched to a gene: 4. The CDR3 spells CASSALAGITDTQYF. Here the CDR3 DNA reads TGTGCCAGCAGTGCCCTAGCGGGAATCACAGATACGCAGTATTTT.

This clonotype was observed a single time. The V gene is TRBV19, the J gene TRBJ2-4; a weak D match, TRBD2 (6 bases). Matching the DNA end better, TRBJ2-1 makes the J call doubtful. This CDR3 is built from 12 residues. The germline CDR1 and CDR2 sequences are LNHDA and SQIVND (reference sequence). Here the CDR3 reads CASSIVGEDQFF. The CDR3 region has the DNA TGTGCCAGTAGTATAGTGGGGGAGGATCAGTTCTTC.

This clonotype was observed many times. The chain is built from TRBV12-3 or TRBV12-4 and TRBJ2-7, with 11 nucleotides matching TRBD1. With V trimmed by 7 bases and J by 3 bases, 11 bases remained unmatched. The CDR3 runs to 16 residues. The CDR3 protein is CASTLTGQGAFYEQYF. The CDR3 nucleotides are TGTGCCAGCACTCTTACCGGACAGGGGGCATTCTACGAGCAGTACTTC.

The table lists this clonotype with many counts. The V and J genes are TRBV20-1 and TRBJ2-5; possible D gene TRBD1, 6 bases. Germline V gene sequence: CDR1 DFQATT, CDR2 SNEGSKA (reference sequence). The CDR3 is 15 residues long. V was clipped by 3 bases and J by 2 bases, with 16 bases between them. For the CDR3, the DNA is TGCAGTGCTAGTGTGGGACAAATATTTCAAGAGACCCAGTACTTC. It codes for CSASVGQIFQETQYF.

At least ten counts were recorded for this clonotype. The J gene is TRBJ2-7, the V gene TRBV7-8, with D unresolved. Germline loops: CDR1 SGHVS, CDR2 FQNEAQ. Between the trimmed V and J ends, which lost 1 base and 4 bases, there was a span of 11 bases. This CDR3 spans 14 amino acids. For the CDR3, the DNA is TGTGCCAGCAGCTTAGAACCACAGCTTTACGAGCAGTACTTC. It codes for CASSLEPQLYEQYF.

This clonotype was counted many times. CDR3 protein: CASSSPGQGAHQPQHF. DNA for the CDR3: TGTGCCAGCAGCTCCCCGGGACAGGGGGCGCATCAGCCCCAGCATTTT. The rearrangement links TRBV28 to TRBJ1-5; 12 bases match TRBD1. The CDR3 loop spans 16 amino acids. Germline loops: CDR1 MDHEN, CDR2 SYDVKM. The trim removed 6 bases at V and 5 bases at J, leaving 8 bases unmatched.

This clonotype was seen more than once but under ten times. The chain is built from TRBV10-3 and TRBJ2-1; a possible D gene is TRBD1 (5 bases). V was cut by 0 bases and J by 5 bases, with 11 bases left in between. Germline loops: CDR1 ENHRY, CDR2 SYGVKD. This CDR3 spans 15 amino acids. CDR3 residues: CAISESSGKHNEQFF. The CDR3 DNA follows: TGTGCCATCAGTGAGTCATCAGGGAAACACAATGAGCAGTTCTTC.

The V gene is TRBV5-1, the J gene TRBJ2-5, with D unclear. Between the trimmed V and J ends, which lost 0 bases and 3 bases, there was a span of 15 bases. Germline V gives CDR1 SGHRS, CDR2 YFSETQ. CDR3 length equals 16 residues. The CDR3 loop is CASSLGNGHSKETQYF. The CDR3 DNA reads as TGCGCCAGCAGCTTGGGTAACGGGCACTCTAAAGAGACCCAGTACTTC.

This clonotype has at least ten counts. This rearrangement joins TRBV20-1 to TRBJ1-6; 7 bases fit TRBD1. The germline gives CDR1 DFQATT, CDR2 SNEGSKA (reference sequence). V shed 5 bases and J 0 bases; nucleotides not matched to a gene: 7. The CDR3 covers 16 residues. The CDR3 sequence is CSAPGGSSSYNSPLHF. In nucleotides, the CDR3 is TGCAGTGCTCCAGGGGGGTCCAGCTCCTATAATTCACCCCTCCACTTT.

This clonotype has a count of ten or more. The gene calls are TRBV6-1 and TRBJ1-2; TRBD1 aligns across 7 bases. From germline, CDR1 is MNHNS and CDR2 SASEGT. The J segment lost 3 bases and the V segment lost 0 bases, leaving 7 bases of the junction unmatched. The CDR3 loop spans 16 amino acids. The CDR3 DNA reads as TGTGCCAGCAGTGAAGCCCGAGGGGGCGCGGACTATGGCTACACCTTC. Amino acids: CASSEARGGADYGYTF.

This clonotype was counted between two and nine times. The chain employs TRBV9 and TRBJ2-2; no firm D call. The ends were cut back, 2 bases at V and 7 bases at J, with 3 bases in the middle. The CDR3 is 11 residues long. Germline loops: CDR1 SGDLS, CDR2 YYNGEE. CDR3 amino acids: CASSVGGELFF. DNA of the CDR3: TGTGCCAGCAGCGTTGGCGGGGAGCTGTTTTTT.

This clonotype has at least ten counts. The chain is built from TRBV2 and TRBJ2-1; the D is unclear. Germline CDR1 is SNHLY and CDR2 is FYNNEI. Trimming removed 6 bases from V and 7 bases from J, with 10 bases in between. This CDR3 spans 12 amino acids. The CDR3 coding sequence is TGTGCCAGCAGCCCCCTAGAAAATGAGCAGTTCTTC. This encodes CASSPLENEQFF.

The chain couples TRBV9 to TRBJ2-7; TRBD2 is a possible D gene (5 bases). V gave up 4 bases and J gave up 7 bases, with 15 bases separating them. This CDR3 comprises 13 residues. Germline CDR1 is SGDLS and CDR2 is YYNGEE. In nucleotides, the CDR3 is TGTGCCAGCAGCCCTACTAGGCCTCGGGAGCAGTACTTC. Its protein is CASSPTRPREQYF.

The table lists this clonotype with many counts. This sequence joins TRBV11-3 and TRBJ1-3; D not resolved. Germline V CDR1 and CDR2: SGHNT, YENEEA. The CDR3 spans 14 residues. The germline V and J ends were trimmed by 3 bases and 2 bases, with 8 bases remaining between them. Here the CDR3 reads CASSLGSPGNTIYF. CDR3 nucleotide sequence: TGTGCCAGCAGCTTGGGTTCGCCTGGAAACACCATATATTTT.

This clonotype occurred a few times. V is TRBV12-3 or TRBV12-4 and J is TRBJ1-1; D is ambiguous. This CDR3 comprises 12 residues. The ends were cut back, 5 bases at V and 10 bases at J, with 14 bases in the middle. CDR3 sequence: CASSRRAYVAFF. The CDR3 coding sequence is TGTGCCAGCAGTCGGCGGGCCTACGTAGCTTTCTTT.

V gene TRBV20-1 combines with J gene TRBJ2-5; 10 bases agree with TRBD1. V lost 6 bases, J lost 5 bases, and 9 bases stayed unmatched. Germline V gene data show CDR1 as DFQATT and CDR2 as SNEGSKA (reference sequence). The CDR3 contains 14 residues. The CDR3 protein is CSALKTGGAETQYF. CDR3 DNA sequence: TGCAGTGCATTAAAGACAGGGGGCGCCGAGACCCAGTACTTC.

This clonotype has a count of ten or more. The chain uses TRBV10-3 and TRBJ1-1; tentative D call: TRBD1 (5 bases). The germline gives CDR1 ENHRY, CDR2 SYGVKD. V shed 4 bases and J shed 0 bases, with 9 bases lying between them. The CDR3 has 14 amino acids. The CDR3 DNA reads TGTGCCATCAGTGGGGCAGGGATGAACACTGAAGCTTTCTTT. This gives the protein CAISGAGMNTEAFF.

This clonotype was counted at least ten times. This CDR3 is CASSQGPGLAGYNEQFF. The CDR3 DNA reads as TGCGCCAGCAGCCAAGGTCCGGGACTAGCGGGGTACAATGAGCAGTTCTTC. The gene calls are TRBV4-1 and TRBJ2-1; 13 bases are shared with TRBD2. V lost 1 base and J lost 4; bases outside the gene matches: 4. Germline-derived CDR1 and CDR2 are MGHRA and YSYEKL. This CDR3 has 17 residues.